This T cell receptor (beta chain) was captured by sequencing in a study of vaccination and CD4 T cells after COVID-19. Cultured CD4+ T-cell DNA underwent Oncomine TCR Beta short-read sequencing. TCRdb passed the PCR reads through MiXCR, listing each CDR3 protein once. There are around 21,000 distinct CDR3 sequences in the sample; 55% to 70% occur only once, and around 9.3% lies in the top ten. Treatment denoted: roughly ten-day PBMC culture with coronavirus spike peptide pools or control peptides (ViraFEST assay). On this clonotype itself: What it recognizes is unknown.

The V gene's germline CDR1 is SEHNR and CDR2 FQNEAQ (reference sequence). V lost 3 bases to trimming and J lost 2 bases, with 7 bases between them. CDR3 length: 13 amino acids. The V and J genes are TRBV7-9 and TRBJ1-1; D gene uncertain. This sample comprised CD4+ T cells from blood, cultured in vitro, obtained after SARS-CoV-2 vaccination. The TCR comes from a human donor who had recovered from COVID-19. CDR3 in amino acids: CASSFQENTEAFF. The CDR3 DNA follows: TGTGCCAGCAGCTTTCAGGAAAACACTGAAGCTTTCTTT. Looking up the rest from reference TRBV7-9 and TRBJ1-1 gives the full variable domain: DTGVSQNPRHKITKRGQNVTFRCDPISEHNRLYWYRQTLGQGPEFLTYFQNEAQLEKSRLLSDRFSAERPKGSFSTLEIQRTEQGDSAMYLCASSFQENTEAFFGQGTRLTVV.